The subject of this entry is one T cell receptor (beta chain). Its specificity is not known. The sample is drawn from a study of T cell responses to AZD1222 COVID-19 vaccine. This CDR3 is 16 amino acids long. CDR1 and CDR2 (germline): ENHRY, SYGVKD. The V and J ends lost 0 bases and 5 bases respectively, with 14 bases between them. Assay: immunoSEQ multiplex PCR; the TCRdb copy retains only in-frame clones and omits some. The sample records tens of thousands of clones, approximately 85% being singletons. Findings and caveats of the study: Donors were largely white British and mainly female; clonal diversity was possibly underestimated.

This rearrangement joins TRBV10-3 to TRBJ2-1; D not resolved. Here the sequenced sample was peripheral blood, taken on day 0 of AZD1222 vaccination. The sequence came from an adult in good health. CDR3 region: CAISESGAQFNNEQFF. Here the CDR3 DNA reads TGTGCCATCAGTGAGTCAGGTGCACAGTTTAACAATGAGCAGTTCTTC.